This TCR beta chain appears in the sequencing data of a study of shared clonotypes between healthy human individuals. Assay execution proceeded at the deep level. Profiling relied on immunoSEQ multiplex PCR, and the TCRdb table lists in-frame clones only, not all of them. This sample has about 2 million clones, with 90% to 95% found just once. Partitioning of CD4+ cells yielded a CD45RA+ naive subset and a CD45RA-negative memory subset. This TCR derives from a man between 18 and 29 years old in good health. The sample consisted of naive CD4+ T cells sorted from blood. Described subset: CD45RA+ positively selected.

This CDR3 is CASSWSSRDREDYGYTF. The CDR3 DNA reads as TGCGCCAGCAGCTGGAGTAGCCGGGACAGGGAGGACTATGGCTACACCTTC. The chain uses TRBV5-1 and TRBJ1-2; TRBD1 agrees at 9 bases. This CDR3 is built from 17 residues. Germline V lookup: CDR1 SGHRS, CDR2 YFSETQ. The V and J ends lost 3 bases and 3 bases, in that order; junction bases with no gene match: 12. Variable domain in full (rest from reference TRBV5-1 and TRBJ1-2): KAGVTQTPRYLIKTRGQQVTLSCSPISGHRSVSWYQQTPGQGLQFLFEYFSETQRNKGNFPGRFSGRQFSNSRSEMNVSTLELGDSALYLCASSWSSRDREDYGYTFGSGTRLTVV.